This T cell receptor beta chain was found in a study of post-analysis software for immune sequencing data (dated by TCRdb to the mid-2010s). About the investigation overall: Relapsing-remitting, secondary progressive and progressive-relapsing multiple sclerosis were recorded as disease courses, and subtype annotation was lacking for some patients. The patient repertoires were compared against 11 previously published healthy control repertoires obtained from donors aged about 6 to 28 years. A subset of samples was prepared in parallel using single-end sample barcoding, then pooled and co-amplified after Illumina adapter ligation. Paper-wide results and their limitations: Multiple sclerosis patients had significantly lower normalized Chao1 diversity than controls, a result that suggests substantial peripheral T-cell clonal expansion. Direct clustering with F measure revealed strong co-clustering of samples prepared in the same batch, which led to a batch-effect correction. Significantly higher frequencies in patients than in controls were found for five or six TRBV segments, including TRBV5-6, TRBV5-1 and TRBV20-1. The multiple sclerosis patient group was slightly younger than the control group.

TCR beta repertoires were profiled from peripheral blood of 13 young patients with multiple sclerosis to demonstrate the VDJtools post-analysis software. The multiple sclerosis patients were children and adolescents between roughly 6 and 16 years of age. Clipping removes 6 bases from V and 9 bases from J, with 4 as the unmatched junction base count. CDR1 and CDR2 are read off the germline V gene (reference sequence) as MNHEY and SMNVEV. The CDR3, cysteine through phenylalanine, is 12 amino acids long. Only the CDR3 DNA stays, 36 bases, in frame from base 1. Library generation was performed with PCR. Sequencing relied on an Illumina HiSeq 2500. To reduce PCR and sequencing biases, unique molecular identifiers were built into the TCR beta cDNA libraries. Around 500,000 cDNA molecules were obtained for every 1 to 10 million input T cells, so each molecule roughly corresponded to one T cell. Patient libraries were prepared and sequenced with the same protocol used for the earlier healthy control dataset. Within a given batch, samples were prepared together, multiplexed and sequenced on the same HiSeq lane. The original methods were these. MIGEC handled the raw barcoded reads, throwing out single-read molecular identifier groups before consensus assembly and CDR3 extraction. VDJtools was used for post-analysis of the clonotype tables, and diversity was normalized by down-sampling every dataset to the size of the smallest sample. Repertoire overlap clustering matched CDR3 amino acid but not nucleotide sequences to correct batch-related cross-sample contamination. TCRdb cleaned the public reads at Q25 with fastp, built clones with MiXCR and kept in-frame beta chains. Merged by CDR3 protein, the rows form single entries marked with the most common genes and DNA. In this record, the V and J calls reflect TCRdb's handling and not the investigators' own analysis. A total of some 700,000 distinct CDR3 sequences appear in this sample, 59% of them only once. The top ten constitute about 11% of the sample.

This clonotype was recorded a few times. Its antigen is currently not known. Per-base qualities were not stored, and no clone one base away is much larger. Rearrangement joined TRBV27 to TRBJ2-1, and 8 bases in between align with TRBD1. The clonotype comes from a girl aged 2-10 years with multiple sclerosis. The sequenced sample consisted of blood. This receptor carries the CDR3 CASSSGGTEQFF. The DNA sequence is given as TGTGCCAGCAGCTCAGGGGGCACTGAGCAGTTCTTC.